Below, 10 T cell receptor beta chains from the same sample are listed, as sequenced in a study of T cell responses to AZD1222 COVID-19 vaccine. The method was immunoSEQ multiplex PCR; TCRdb's version includes in-frame clones alone and lacks a portion of them. The sample holds 150,000 to 200,000 clones; about 90% are singletons and the top ten take roughly 2%. The sample consisted of peripheral blood, taken 28 days after the second AZD1222 dose. These receptors originate from an adult who received the AZD1222 COVID-19 vaccine.

The chain recombines TRBV28 with TRBJ1-5; 8 bases align to TRBD1. The germline V gene has CDR1 MDHEN and CDR2 SYDVKM. The V and J ends lost 6 bases and 7 bases, in that order; junction bases with no gene match: 8. The CDR3 is 14 residues long. Written as DNA, the CDR3 is TGTGCCAGCAGCCCACAGGGGGGATGGCAGCCCCAGCATTTT. Translating gives CASSPQGGWQPQHF.

V is TRBV5-5 and J is TRBJ1-6; no firm D call. Germline loops: CDR1 SGHKS, CDR2 YYEKEE (reference sequence). Trimming cost V 5 bases and J 0 bases, with 15 bases left between them. CDR3 size: 17 residues. The CDR3 sequence is CASSGGQSSSYNSPLHF. The CDR3 DNA is TGTGCCAGCAGTGGTGGGCAGTCGAGCTCCTATAATTCACCCCTCCACTTT.

The chain employs TRBV5-4 and TRBJ2-5, with D perhaps matching TRBD1 or TRBD2 (6 bases each). Germline CDR1 SGHNT, CDR2 YYREEE (reference sequence). The CDR3 contains 14 residues. V dropped 8 bases and J dropped 5 bases, with 19 bases sitting between them. The CDR3 loop is CASMGGRADETQYF. CDR3 in DNA: TGTGCCAGTATGGGGGGCAGGGCGGATGAGACCCAGTACTTC.

The CDR3 sequence: CASSPTGTRPDTQYF. In DNA form, the CDR3 reads TGTGCCAGCAGCCCCACAGGGACGCGGCCAGATACGCAGTATTTT. This rearrangement joins TRBV11-2 to TRBJ2-3, with a tentative D call TRBD1 (6 bases). Trimming removed 5 bases at V and 4 bases at J, with 16 bases between. The CDR3 runs 15 residues. CDR1 and CDR2 from the germline V gene are SGHAT and FQNNGV.

This rearrangement joins TRBV11-2 to TRBJ1-2; perhaps TRBD1 as D (6 bases). In germline, CDR1 is SGHAT, CDR2 FQNNGV. Trimming took 0 bases from V and 4 from J, leaving 15 bases between them. The CDR3 length is 16 residues. The CDR3 loop reads CASSLDLGGGVYGYTF. CDR3 sequence (DNA): TGTGCCAGCAGCTTAGATCTGGGCGGGGGCGTCTATGGCTACACCTTC.

The CDR3 reads CASRKPNTDTQYF. For the CDR3, the DNA is TGTGCCAGTAGGAAGCCTAACACAGATACGCAGTATTTT. The rearrangement links TRBV19 to TRBJ2-3; the D is unclear. The ends were cut back, 6 bases at V and 2 bases at J, with 9 bases in the middle. The V gene's germline CDR1 is LNHDA and CDR2 SQIVND (reference sequence). The CDR3 contains 13 residues. The entire variable domain, with the rest obtained from reference TRBV19 and TRBJ2-3, is as follows: DGGITQSPKYLFRKEGQNVTLSCEQNLNHDAMYWYRQDPGQGLRLIYYSQIVNDFQKGDIAEGYSVSREKKESFPLTVTSAQKNPTAFYLCASRKPNTDTQYFGPGTRLTVL.

The chain has TRBV19 and TRBJ2-2, with TRBD2 identical over 10 bases. Losses at the gene ends were 8 bases for V and 7 bases for J; bases not matched to a gene: 10. This CDR3 is 15 amino acids long. Per the germline V gene, CDR1 is LNHDA and CDR2 is SQIVND (reference sequence). The CDR3 is CASEILAGAGGELFF. The CDR3 DNA reads as TGTGCCAGTGAGATCCTAGCGGGAGCGGGCGGGGAGCTGTTTTTT.

The gene calls are TRBV11-2 and TRBJ2-1, with a tentative D call TRBD1 (6 bases). Trimming pared 7 bases from V and 3 bases from J, leaving 13 bases between. This CDR3 is 14 amino acids long. Germline CDR1 and CDR2: SGHAT and FQNNGV. As DNA, the CDR3 is TGTGCCAGCACCCCGGCAGGGGACTACAATGAGCAGTTCTTC. This encodes CASTPAGDYNEQFF. Full variable domain (missing parts from reference TRBV11-2 and TRBJ2-1): EAGVAQSPRYKIIEKRQSVAFWCNPISGHATLYWYQQILGQGPKLLIQFQNNGVVDDSQLPKDRFSAERLKGVDSTLKIQPAKLEDSAVYLCASTPAGDYNEQFFGPGTRLTVL.

This chain uses TRBV19 with TRBJ1-4, with a tentative D call TRBD1 (5 bases). This CDR3 spans 14 amino acids. Deletions cut 3 bases from V and 8 bases from J, with 13 bases between. In germline, CDR1 is LNHDA, CDR2 SQIVND (reference sequence). CDR3 in amino acids: CASSMGPWAEKLFF. The CDR3 coding sequence is TGTGCCAGTAGTATGGGACCTTGGGCGGAAAAACTGTTTTTT. Drawing the rest from reference TRBV19 and TRBJ1-4, the complete variable domain is DGGITQSPKYLFRKEGQNVTLSCEQNLNHDAMYWYRQDPGQGLRLIYYSQIVNDFQKGDIAEGYSVSREKKESFPLTVTSAQKNPTAFYLCASSMGPWAEKLFFGSGTQLSVL.

Points on this clone: This sample also contains other DNA sequences that code for the same CDR3. The V and J genes are TRBV7-9 and TRBJ1-3; D uncertain. V was clipped by 1 base and J by 0 bases, with 7 bases between them. The length of the CDR3 is 15 residues. Germline values: CDR1 SEHNR, CDR2 FQNEAQ (reference sequence). The CDR3 region has the DNA TGTGCCAGCAGCTTAGGGCCCATCTCTGGAAACACCATATATTTT. The encoded protein is CASSLGPISGNTIYF.